These 30 T cell receptor beta chains share one sample of origin, sequenced in a study of CD8 T cells in Susac syndrome. Reverse transcription of 0.5 to 1 ug RNA used random hexamers. One entry per CDR3 protein, called by TCRdb with MiXCR from the immunoSEQ multiplex PCR reads. There are roughly 52,000 distinct CDR3 sequences in the sample; approximately 95% occur only once, and 0.75% lies in the top ten. The sequencing input was CD8+ T cells from PBMCs. These receptors all stem from a human donor with Susac syndrome.

V usage is TRBV15 and J usage is TRBJ1-2; the D is unclear. The CDR3 extends over 13 amino acids. Germline-derived CDR1 and CDR2 are LNHNV and YYDKDF (reference sequence). V was cut by 1 base and J by 4 bases, with 7 bases left in between. The CDR3 bases are TGTGCCACCAGCAGAGGACCGTTCTATGGCTACACCTTC. Translation: CATSRGPFYGYTF.

The chain has TRBV2 and TRBJ2-1; TRBD1 might be the D (5 bases). V dropped 9 bases and J dropped 6 bases, with 9 bases sitting between them. The CDR3 has 11 residues. Germline-derived CDR1 and CDR2 are SNHLY and FYNNEI. The CDR3 DNA reads TGTGCCAGAGAGCAGGGCAATGAGCAGTTCTTC. Protein: CAREQGNEQFF. Full variable domain (missing parts from reference TRBV2 and TRBJ2-1): EPEVTQTPSHQVTQMGQEVILRCVPISNHLYFYWYRQILGQKVEFLVSFYNNEISEKSEIFDDQFSVERPDGSNFTLKIRSTKLEDSAMYFCAREQGNEQFFGPGTRLTVL.

DNA for the CDR3: TGCAGTGCTATCCCACAGCATAATGAAAAACTGTTTTTT. Amino acid sequence: CSAIPQHNEKLFF. This rearrangement joins TRBV20-1 to TRBJ1-4, with no clear D. The CDR3 loop spans 13 amino acids. CDR1 is DFQATT and CDR2 is SNEGSKA in the germline V gene (reference sequence). Between the trimmed V and J ends, which lost 4 bases and 4 bases, there was a span of 10 bases.

The V call is TRBV12-3 or TRBV12-4, the J call TRBJ1-5; D remains unclear. V dropped 6 bases and J dropped 6 bases, with 12 bases sitting between them. The length of the CDR3 is 13 residues. CDR3 sequence reads: CASSQRGFQPQHF. CDR3 coding DNA: TGTGCCAGCAGCCAGAGAGGGTTTCAGCCCCAGCATTTT.

CDR3 DNA: TGTGCCAGCAGGCTTAGTAGAGGGGAGCAGTACTTC. As protein: CASRLSRGEQYF. The chain combines TRBV13 with TRBJ2-7; D might be TRBD2 (5 bases). V lost 6 bases and J lost 7, with 13 bases in between. Germline V gene lookup returns CDR1 PRHDT and CDR2 FYEKMQ (reference sequence). The CDR3 extends over 12 amino acids.

The rearrangement links TRBV30 to TRBJ2-7; 8 bases map to TRBD1. The CDR3 totals 12 residues. Losses at the gene ends were 8 bases for V and 0 bases for J; bases not matched to a gene: 3. The germline CDR1 and CDR2 sequences are GTSNPN and SVGIG (reference sequence). CDR3 bases: TGTGCCGCACAGGGGGACTCCTACGAGCAGTACTTC. This sequence encodes CAAQGDSYEQYF.

V is TRBV5-6 and J is TRBJ2-2; D is ambiguous. V was shortened by 4 bases and J by 1 base, with 2 bases between the two germline ends. This CDR3 region has 12 residues. Germline V gene sequence: CDR1 SGHDT, CDR2 YYEEEE. CDR3 nucleotides: TGTGCCAGCAGCCAGAACACCGGGGAGCTGTTTTTT. This codes for CASSQNTGELFF.

This rearrangement joins TRBV2 to TRBJ2-1, with D unclear. The ends were cut back, 3 bases at V and 2 bases at J, with 5 bases in the middle. The CDR3 extends over 13 amino acids. Germline V gene sequence: CDR1 SNHLY, CDR2 FYNNEI. The DNA of the CDR3 is TGTGCCAGCAGTGACAGGCCCTACAATGAGCAGTTCTTC. It yields the protein CASSDRPYNEQFF.

J is TRBJ2-3 and V is TRBV7-8; maybe TRBD2 (6 bases). The germline V and J ends were trimmed by 1 base and 0 bases, with 20 bases remaining between them. Germline loops: CDR1 SGHVS, CDR2 FQNEAQ. The CDR3 is 19 residues long. The chain's CDR3 is CASSLVPSPGGTSTDTQYF. CDR3 in DNA: TGTGCCAGCAGCTTAGTCCCCTCCCCAGGCGGGACTAGCACAGATACGCAGTATTTT.

The CDR3 protein is CASSLGSAGAFF. The DNA for the CDR3 is TGTGCCAGCAGCTTAGGCAGTGCCGGAGCTTTCTTT. The V call is TRBV13, the J call TRBJ1-1; D gene ambiguous. From germline, CDR1 is PRHDT and CDR2 FYEKMQ (reference sequence). The V and J ends lost 0 bases and 10 bases respectively, with 9 bases between them. This CDR3 region has 12 residues.

The rearrangement links TRBV6-5 to TRBJ2-7; tentatively, D is TRBD1 (6 bases). This CDR3 contains 15 residues. Germline CDR1 is MNHEY and CDR2 is SVGAGI. The V and J ends lost 6 bases and 0 bases respectively, with 15 bases between them. For the CDR3, the DNA is TGTGCCAGCAGCCTTACCACAGGGAGCTCCTACGAGCAGTACTTC. Its translation is CASSLTTGSSYEQYF.

This chain connects TRBV7-6 to TRBJ2-2, with 7 bases matching TRBD1. J gave up 3 bases and V 2 bases, and 12 bases lay outside the gene matches. Germline V gene lookup returns CDR1 SGHVS and CDR2 FNYEAQ. The CDR3 extends over 18 amino acids. CDR3 in DNA: TGTGCCAGCAGCTTATGGTATATACAGGGGAAAGACACCGGGGAGCTGTTTTTT. Its translation is CASSLWYIQGKDTGELFF.

V gene TRBV4-2 combines with J gene TRBJ2-1, with 8 bases matching TRBD2. Germline values: CDR1 LGHNA, CDR2 YNFKEQ. The CDR3 sequence is 17 residues long. V lost 1 base, J lost 8 bases, and 13 bases stayed unmatched. Here the CDR3 reads CASSQVIGGAVFDEQFF. The CDR3 bases are TGTGCCAGCAGCCAAGTGATCGGGGGGGCCGTATTCGATGAGCAGTTCTTC.

This sequence joins TRBV6-5 and TRBJ2-7; D ambiguous. The CDR3 is made up of 15 amino acids. Trimming removed 0 bases from V and 0 bases from J, with 9 bases in between. The germline V gene has CDR1 MNHEY and CDR2 SVGAGI. CDR3 protein: CASSYSGPSSYEQYF. CDR3 sequence (DNA): TGTGCCAGCAGTTACTCGGGCCCAAGCTCCTACGAGCAGTACTTC.

This clonotype was seen only once. V and J are TRBV27 and TRBJ2-6, with D unclear. Germline-derived CDR1 and CDR2 are MNHEY and SMNVEV (reference sequence). V lost 4 bases to trimming and J lost 0 bases, with 4 bases between them. CDR3 length: 14 amino acids. CDR3 protein: CASSWGSGANVLTF. The CDR3 region has the DNA TGTGCCAGCAGTTGGGGCTCTGGGGCCAACGTCCTGACTTTC.

V is TRBV14 and J is TRBJ2-5; 8 bases align to TRBD2. Germline loops: CDR1 SGHDN, CDR2 FVKESK. V lost 2 bases to trimming and J lost 5 bases; unmatched junction nucleotides: 10. CDR3 length equals 16 residues. In DNA form, the CDR3 reads TGTGCCAGCAGCCAAATGGACGGGGGGGCCGCGGAGACCCAGTACTTC. It yields the protein CASSQMDGGAAETQYF.

The V gene is TRBV19, the J gene TRBJ1-2; weak D call: TRBD1 (5 bases). Per the germline V gene, CDR1 is LNHDA and CDR2 is SQIVND (reference sequence). Trimming pared 5 bases from V and 3 bases from J, leaving 10 bases between. The CDR3 runs to 13 residues. CDR3 amino acids: CASSLGGDYGYTF. CDR3 nucleotides: TGTGCCAGTAGTCTGGGGGGGGACTATGGCTACACCTTC.

The chain is built from TRBV6-4 and TRBJ2-5; D gene uncertain. The CDR3 sequence is 10 residues long. The germline V gene has CDR1 MRHNA and CDR2 SNTAGT. V was shortened by 6 bases and J by 6 bases, with 5 bases between the two germline ends. DNA of the CDR3: TGTGCCAGCAGATCCCAGACCCAGTACTTC. It yields the protein CASRSQTQYF.

V usage is TRBV7-9 and J usage is TRBJ2-3; D not certain. The CDR3 consists of 14 residues. The germline CDR1 and CDR2 sequences are SEHNR and FQNEAQ (reference sequence). V lost 3 bases, J lost 6 bases, and 13 bases lay in between. In DNA form, the CDR3 reads TGTGCCAGCAGCTTTCCACCCCGCATGGATACGCAGTATTTT. It is translated as CASSFPPRMDTQYF.

J is TRBJ1-1 and V is TRBV20-1; weak D call: TRBD1 (5 bases). Germline V gene data show CDR1 as DFQATT and CDR2 as SNEGSKA (reference sequence). V lost 1 base and J 3 bases, leaving 24 bases between the germline ends. The CDR3 length is 18 residues. The CDR3 spells CSARVLGPRTSSDTEAFF. The CDR3 nucleotides are TGCAGTGCTAGAGTCCTCGGACCCCGGACATCCTCGGACACTGAAGCTTTCTTT.

The chain has TRBV12-3 or TRBV12-4 and TRBJ2-7; 7 nucleotides align to TRBD2. This CDR3 spans 15 amino acids. V shed 6 bases and J 5 bases; nucleotides not matched to a gene: 13. The CDR3 nucleotides read TGTGCCAGCAGCCTGGTGGGAAGAGGGAGGGACGAGCAGTACTTC. The encoded protein is CASSLVGRGRDEQYF.

The gene calls are TRBV7-9 and TRBJ1-2; D is unresolved. CDR1 and CDR2 (germline): SEHNR, FQNEAQ (reference sequence). The V gene lost 5 bases and the J gene lost 2 bases, with 12 bases spanning the gap. The CDR3 runs to 14 residues. CDR3 bases: TGTGCCAGCAGCCCCCGGACTGAGAACTATGGCTACACCTTC. It encodes CASSPRTENYGYTF.

This sequence joins TRBV4-3 and TRBJ1-3, with no clear D. The CDR3 has 14 residues. CDR1 is LGHNA, CDR2 YSLEER, per germline. Trimming pared 0 bases from V and 7 bases from J, leaving 10 bases between. As DNA, the CDR3 is TGCGCCAGCAGCCAAGATGGGCAGTTCAACACCATATATTTT. This gives the protein CASSQDGQFNTIYF.

The chain couples TRBV15 to TRBJ2-3; 9 bases line up with TRBD2. Trimming took 2 bases from V and 4 from J; bases not matched to a gene: 4. The CDR3 is 15 residues long. The V gene's germline CDR1 is LNHNV and CDR2 YYDKDF (reference sequence). CDR3 loop: CATSRYSGGSDTQYF. The CDR3 coding sequence is TGTGCCACCAGCAGATATAGCGGGGGCTCAGATACGCAGTATTTT. Filled out from reference TRBV15 and TRBJ2-3, the complete variable domain reads DAMVIQNPRYQVTQFGKPVTLSCSQTLNHNVMYWYQQKSSQAPKLLFHYYDKDFNNEADTPDNFQSRRPNTSFCFLDIRSPGLGDTAMYLCATSRYSGGSDTQYFGPGTRLTVL.

The chain couples TRBV12-3 or TRBV12-4 to TRBJ1-1; 7 positions match TRBD1. The CDR3 consists of 14 residues. The ends lost 1 base at V and 5 bases at J; junction bases unmatched: 4. Written as DNA, the CDR3 is TGTGCCAGCAGTTTAGACAGGGGAGGAACTGAAGCTTTCTTT. It translates to CASSLDRGGTEAFF.

This clonotype was detected once. The rearrangement links TRBV30 to TRBJ1-4; 8 positions agree with TRBD1. Germline lookup yields CDR1 GTSNPN and CDR2 SVGIG (reference sequence). The CDR3 spans 14 residues. Trimming cost V 2 bases and J 7 bases; bases outside gene matches: 6. This CDR3 is CAWSPTGGTEKLFF. CDR3 coding DNA: TGTGCCTGGAGTCCTACAGGGGGAACTGAAAAACTGTTTTTT.

V usage is TRBV4-1 and J usage is TRBJ2-4; TRBD2 is a possible D gene (6 bases). The CDR3 has 15 residues. Trimming took off 1 base at V and 12 bases at J, with 19 bases between the two ends. Per germline, CDR1 MGHRA and CDR2 YSYEKL. The CDR3 coding sequence is TGCGCCAGCAGCCAAGCGCAGACCGGGGGTTATGCTCAGTACTTC. It yields the protein CASSQAQTGGYAQYF.

The rearrangement links TRBV9 to TRBJ2-1; D might be TRBD2 (6 bases). V dropped 0 bases and J dropped 9 bases, with 19 bases sitting between them. Germline V gene data show CDR1 as SGDLS and CDR2 as YYNGEE. This CDR3 spans 16 amino acids. CDR3 loop: CASSVAVTSGSGEQFF. The CDR3 region has the DNA TGTGCCAGCAGCGTAGCTGTGACTAGTGGTTCGGGTGAGCAGTTCTTC.

This clonotype was observed a single time. This chain uses TRBV7-8 with TRBJ2-7; 8 bases map to TRBD2. The CDR3 is 14 amino acids. CDR1 is SGHVS, CDR2 FQNEAQ, per germline. V shed 5 bases and J 2 bases; nucleotides not matched to a gene: 5. The CDR3 DNA reads TGTGCCAGCAGCCAACCGGGACTAGCCTACGAGCAGTACTTC. This gives the protein CASSQPGLAYEQYF.

This chain connects TRBV6-1 to TRBJ1-5; D uncertain. Trimming shortened V by 1 base and J by 7 bases, and 8 bases separated the two germline ends. Germline V gene data show CDR1 as MNHNS and CDR2 as SASEGT. CDR3 length: 13 amino acids. CDR3 bases: TGTGCCAGCAGTGAAGGTTGGAAGCAGCCCCAGCATTTT. Amino acid sequence: CASSEGWKQPQHF.